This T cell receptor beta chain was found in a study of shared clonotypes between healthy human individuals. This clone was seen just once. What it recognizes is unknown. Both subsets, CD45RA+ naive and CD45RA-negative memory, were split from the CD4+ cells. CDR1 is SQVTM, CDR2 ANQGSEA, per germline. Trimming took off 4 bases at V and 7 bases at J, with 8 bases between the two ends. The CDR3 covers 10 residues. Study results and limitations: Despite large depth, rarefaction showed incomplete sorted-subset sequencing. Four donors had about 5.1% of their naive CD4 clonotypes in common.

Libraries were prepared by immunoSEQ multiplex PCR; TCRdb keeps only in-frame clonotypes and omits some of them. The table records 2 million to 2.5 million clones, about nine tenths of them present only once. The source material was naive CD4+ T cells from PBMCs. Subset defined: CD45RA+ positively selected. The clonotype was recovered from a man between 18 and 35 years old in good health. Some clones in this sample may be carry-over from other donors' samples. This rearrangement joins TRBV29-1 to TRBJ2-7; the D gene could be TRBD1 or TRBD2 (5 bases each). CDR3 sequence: CSVGDGEQYF. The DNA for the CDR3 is TGCAGCGTTGGGGACGGGGAGCAGTACTTC.